This record concerns one T cell receptor (beta chain) sequence. Those enrolled in Seattle joined during active infection and were followed longitudinally afterward. These data originate in a study of blood T cell repertoires in COVID-19. Study in general: Samples taken during acute and convalescent COVID-19 were collected in the United States, Italy and Spain.

Germline V gene sequence: CDR1 LNHDA, CDR2 SQIVND (reference sequence). The V and J ends lost 3 bases and 6 bases respectively, with 6 bases between them. CDR3 size: 12 residues. Original processing methods: It was from reference gene primer amplification that nucleated cell counts were estimated. Using immunoSEQ multiplex PCR, the repertoire was profiled, and TCRdb retains in-frame clones only, with some absent. D and trimming come from the DNA, and the V and J calls and clone size come from that table. The table has under 200,000 clones, around 75% seen once; the top ten hold 5.5% to 7%. Specimen: peripheral blood. This sequence originates from a woman aged 40 to 49 with COVID-19, enrolled during active disease. The chain has TRBV19 and TRBJ1-5; D gene uncertain. The CDR3 region is CASSMRGQPQHF. The DNA for the CDR3 is TGTGCCAGTAGTATGAGAGGTCAGCCCCAGCATTTT. The full variable domain, in which reference TRBV19 and TRBJ1-5 provide the parts outside the CDR3, is DGGITQSPKYLFRKEGQNVTLSCEQNLNHDAMYWYRQDPGQGLRLIYYSQIVNDFQKGDIAEGYSVSREKKESFPLTVTSAQKNPTAFYLCASSMRGQPQHFGDGTRLSIL.